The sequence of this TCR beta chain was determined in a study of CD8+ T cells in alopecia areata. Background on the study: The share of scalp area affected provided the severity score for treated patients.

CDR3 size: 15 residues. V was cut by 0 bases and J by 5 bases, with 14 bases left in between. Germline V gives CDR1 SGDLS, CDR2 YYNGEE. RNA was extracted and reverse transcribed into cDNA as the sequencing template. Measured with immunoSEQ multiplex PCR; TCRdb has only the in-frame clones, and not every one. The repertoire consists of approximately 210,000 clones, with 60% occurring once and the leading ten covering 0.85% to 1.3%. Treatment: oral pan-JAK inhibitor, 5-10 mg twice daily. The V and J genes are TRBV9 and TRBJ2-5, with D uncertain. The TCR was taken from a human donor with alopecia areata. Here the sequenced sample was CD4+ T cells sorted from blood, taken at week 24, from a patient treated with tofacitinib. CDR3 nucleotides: TGTGCCAGCAGCGTAGTCGACGGCCTCGGGGAGACCCAGTACTTC. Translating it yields CASSVVDGLGETQYF.